This TCR beta chain appears in the sequencing data of a study of blood T cell repertoires in COVID-19. The CDR3 spans 15 residues. The germline V gene encodes CDR1 MDHEN and CDR2 SYDVKM. V lost 4 bases and J lost 8; bases outside the gene matches: 8. The method was immunoSEQ multiplex PCR; TCRdb's version includes in-frame clones alone and lacks a portion of them. This table has a few hundred thousand clones, around 87% appearing once. The rearrangement joins TRBV28 to TRBJ2-2, with TRBD1 matching over 9 bases. The clonotype comes from a woman aged 55-69 years with COVID-19, enrolled during active disease. Sequenced material: peripheral blood. CDR3 loop: CASSSTGTGSGELFF. Here the CDR3 DNA reads TGTGCCAGCAGTTCAACCGGGACAGGGTCGGGGGAGCTGTTTTTT.